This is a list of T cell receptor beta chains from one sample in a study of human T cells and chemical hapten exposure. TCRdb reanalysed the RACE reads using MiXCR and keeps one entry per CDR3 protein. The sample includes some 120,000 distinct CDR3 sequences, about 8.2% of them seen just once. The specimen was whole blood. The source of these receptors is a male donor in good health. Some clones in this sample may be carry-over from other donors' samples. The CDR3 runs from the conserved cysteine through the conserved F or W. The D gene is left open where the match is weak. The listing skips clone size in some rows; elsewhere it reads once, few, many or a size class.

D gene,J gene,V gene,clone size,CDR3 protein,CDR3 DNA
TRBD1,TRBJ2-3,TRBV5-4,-,CASSFPGQSTDTQYF,TGTGCCAGCAGCTTCCCGGGACAGAGCACAGATACGCAGTATTTT
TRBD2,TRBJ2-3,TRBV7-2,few,CASSRTSGKSADTQYF,TGTGCCAGCAGCCGGACTAGCGGGAAGTCGGCAGATACGCAGTATTTT
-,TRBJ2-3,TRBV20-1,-,CSASAELDTQYF,TGCAGTGCTAGCGCGGAGCTAGATACGCAGTATTTT
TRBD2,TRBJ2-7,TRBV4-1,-,CASSLGLEYEQYF,TGCGCCAGCAGCCTAGGACTAGAATACGAGCAGTACTTC
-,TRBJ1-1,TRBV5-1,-,CASSSWGPMDSWAEAFF,TGCGCCAGCAGCTCTTGGGGTCCAATGGACAGTTGGGCTGAAGCTTTCTTT
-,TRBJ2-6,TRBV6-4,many,CASRHGRGSGANVLTF,TGTGCCAGCAGACACGGACGGGGCTCTGGGGCCAACGTCCTGACTTTC
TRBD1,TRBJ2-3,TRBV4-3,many,CASSATGAHTDTQYF,TGCGCCAGCAGTGCGACAGGGGCACACACAGATACGCAGTATTTT
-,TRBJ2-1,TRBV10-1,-,CASSESGLRYPTEQFF,TGCGCCAGCAGTGAGTCGGGCCTACGATACCCCACTGAGCAGTTCTTC
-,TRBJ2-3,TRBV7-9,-,CASSFDRGSTDTQYF,TGTGCCAGCAGCTTTGACCGGGGCAGCACAGATACGCAGTATTTT
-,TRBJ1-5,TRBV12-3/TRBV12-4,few,CASRLGRPVNQPQHF,TGTGCCAGCAGACTTGGCAGACCCGTTAATCAGCCCCAGCATTTT
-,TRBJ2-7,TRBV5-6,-,CASSPREFSEQYF,TGTGCCAGCAGCCCCCGGGAGTTTAGCGAGCAGTACTTC
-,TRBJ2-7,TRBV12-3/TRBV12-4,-,CASSSGVGYEQYF,TGTGCCAGCAGTTCCGGGGTGGGGTACGAGCAGTACTTC
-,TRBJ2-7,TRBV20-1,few,CSARGRSDWTQYF,TGCAGTGCTAGAGGCCGCAGCGATTGGACGCAGTACTTC
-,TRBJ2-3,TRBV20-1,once,CSATYEGRTDTQYF,TGCAGTGCTACATATGAGGGGCGCACAGATACGCAGTATTTT
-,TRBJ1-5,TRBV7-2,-,CASSLAPRGSNQPQHF,TGTGCCAGCAGCTTAGCCCCCCGGGGGAGCAATCAGCCCCAGCATTTT
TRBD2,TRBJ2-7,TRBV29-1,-,CSVRDYTTYEQYF,TGCAGCGTACGGGACTACACGACCTACGAGCAGTACTTC
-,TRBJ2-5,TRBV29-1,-,CSVEPGHQETQYF,TGCAGCGTTGAACCAGGGCACCAAGAGACCCAGTACTTC
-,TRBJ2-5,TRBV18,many,CASSPTLEETQYF,TGTGCCAGCTCACCAACATTAGAAGAGACCCAGTACTTC
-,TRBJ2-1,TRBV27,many,CASSLFTSDSSYNEQFF,TGTGCCAGCAGTTTATTCACCTCGGACAGCTCCTACAATGAGCAGTTCTTC
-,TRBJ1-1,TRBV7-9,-,CASSQAFPGEAFF,TGTGCCAGCAGCCAAGCTTTTCCAGGTGAAGCTTTCTTT
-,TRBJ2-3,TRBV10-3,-,CAISERYTDTQYF,TGTGCCATCAGTGAAAGGTACACAGATACGCAGTATTTT
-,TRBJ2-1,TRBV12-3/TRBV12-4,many,CASSLIRNEQFF,TGTGCCAGCAGTTTAATTCGCAATGAGCAGTTCTTC
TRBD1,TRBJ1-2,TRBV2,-,CASSEGGTGVPNYGYTF,TGTGCCAGCAGTGAAGGAGGAACAGGGGTCCCTAACTATGGCTACACCTTC
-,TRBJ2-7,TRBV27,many,CASSLPPGRGLHEQYF,TGTGCCAGCAGTTTGCCCCCGGGACGGGGGTTGCACGAGCAGTACTTC
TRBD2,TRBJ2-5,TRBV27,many,CASSPSTSGGAETQYF,TGTGCCAGCAGTCCCTCGACTAGCGGGGGGGCGGAGACCCAGTACTTC
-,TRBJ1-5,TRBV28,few,CASSPYGQIYSNQPQHF,TGTGCCAGCAGTCCCTACGGACAGATCTATAGCAATCAGCCCCAGCATTTT
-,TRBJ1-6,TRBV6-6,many,CASTRHGTNYNSPLHF,TGTGCCAGCACCAGACACGGGACGAACTATAATTCACCCCTCCACTTT
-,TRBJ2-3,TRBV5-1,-,CASSLTRAPTDTQYF,TGCGCCAGCAGCTTGACTAGGGCCCCCACAGATACGCAGTATTTT
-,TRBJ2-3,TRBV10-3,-,CAISGGAGDGNTDTQYF,TGTGCCATCAGTGGGGGGGCGGGGGACGGAAACACAGATACGCAGTATTTT
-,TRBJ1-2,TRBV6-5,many,CASSRTVQYGYTF,TGTGCCAGCAGCCGGACAGTTCAATATGGCTACACCTTC
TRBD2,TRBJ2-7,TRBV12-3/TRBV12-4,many,CASSSTGTSYEQYF,TGTGCCAGCAGCTCTACCGGGACTAGCTACGAGCAGTACTTC
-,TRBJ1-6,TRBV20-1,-,CSASDTVGSPLHF,TGCAGTGCTTCCGACACGGTCGGGTCACCCCTCCACTTT
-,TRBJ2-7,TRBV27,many,CASSPGGSATYEQYF,TGTGCCAGCAGTCCGGGGGGCTCGGCTACCTACGAGCAGTACTTC
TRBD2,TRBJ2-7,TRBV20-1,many,CSARAERGEPYEQYF,TGCAGTGCTAGAGCTGAGCGGGGGGAACCCTACGAGCAGTACTTC
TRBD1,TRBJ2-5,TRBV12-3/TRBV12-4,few,CASSQTGRRQETQYF,TGTGCCAGCAGTCAGACAGGGCGACGGCAAGAGACCCAGTACTTC
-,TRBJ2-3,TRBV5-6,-,CASSSRTVQAGARTDTQYF,TGTGCCAGCAGCTCGAGGACAGTCCAGGCGGGAGCAAGGACAGATACGCAGTATTTT
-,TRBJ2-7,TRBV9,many,CASSPGPFSYEQYF,TGTGCCAGCAGCCCCGGCCCCTTCTCCTACGAGCAGTACTTC
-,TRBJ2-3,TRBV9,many,CASSVEAQAGLDTQYF,TGTGCCAGCAGCGTAGAAGCCCAGGCAGGGTTAGATACGCAGTATTTT
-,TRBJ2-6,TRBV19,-,CASTKTGLSSGANVLTF,TGTGCCAGTACCAAGACAGGCCTGAGCTCTGGGGCCAACGTCCTGACTTTC
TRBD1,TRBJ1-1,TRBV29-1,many,CSGRQGVTEAFF,TGCAGCGGGAGACAGGGTGTCACTGAAGCTTTCTTT
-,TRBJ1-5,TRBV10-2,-,CASSEWGGMGNQPQHF,TGCGCCAGCAGTGAGTGGGGTGGGATGGGCAATCAGCCCCAGCATTTT